Presented here are 6 T cell receptor beta chains from one specimen sequenced in a study of breast tumors, draining lymph nodes, adjacent tissues. TCRdb re-analysed the multiplex PCR reads in MiXCR, keeping a single row per CDR3 protein. The sample lists 140,000 or so distinct CDR3 sequences; 32% were seen once. Samples came from axillary lymph nodes draining the breast cancer. Source material: axillary lymph node tissue. The receptor source for this set is a female donor with breast cancer. Some clones in this sample may be carry-over from other donors' samples.

This clonotype was recorded at least ten times. The CDR3 DNA reads as TGTGCCAGCAGCTTGTGGTACAGCGGGTCGGAGTTCTTC. The encoded protein is CASSLWYSGSEFF. This chain links TRBV5-6 with TRBJ2-1; possibly TRBD2 for D (6 bases). The ends were cut back, 1 base at V and 14 bases at J, with 16 bases in the middle. The germline gives CDR1 SGHDT, CDR2 YYEEEE. This CDR3 comprises 13 residues.

This clonotype appeared many times. This rearrangement joins TRBV3-2 to TRBJ2-1; TRBD1, the table's D call, was not compared with the DNA. TRBV3-2 is annotated as a pseudogene. This CDR3 spans 16 amino acids. The CDR3 reads CASSHPGVSSYNEQFF. The CDR3 bases are TGTGCCAGCAGCCACCCCGGGGTTAGCTCCTACAATGAGCAGTTCTTC.

This clonotype was counted at least ten times. This chain connects TRBV6-1 to TRBJ2-7; D is undetermined. This CDR3 is built from 13 residues. Per the germline V gene, CDR1 is MNHNS and CDR2 is SASEGT. V lost 4 bases, J lost 3 bases, and 10 bases lay in between. CDR3 DNA sequence: TGTGCCAGCAGTGTCCGCAGAGACTACGAGCAGTACGTC. Protein product: CASSVRRDYEQYV.

This clonotype came up many times. The chain carries TRBV6-1 and TRBJ1-3, with 7 bases fitting TRBD1. The germline gives CDR1 MNHNS, CDR2 SASEGT. The J segment lost 4 bases and the V segment lost 6 bases, leaving 6 bases of the junction unmatched. The CDR3 totals 14 residues. The CDR3, as DNA: TGTGCCAGCAGACCGAGGGGGCTCGGAAACACCATATATTTT. This translates into CASRPRGLGNTIYF.

This clonotype was seen at least ten times. V and J are TRBV4-3 and TRBJ1-4; D gene uncertain. V lost 3 bases and J lost 5, with 13 bases in between. The CDR3 is made up of 15 amino acids. Germline-derived CDR1 and CDR2 are LGHNA and YSLEER. Here the CDR3 reads CASSHSSSPNEKLFF. The CDR3 coding sequence is TGCGCCAGCAGCCATAGCAGTTCTCCAAATGAAAAACTGTTTTTT.

Many counts were recorded for this clonotype. The chain recombines TRBV5-5 with TRBJ2-3; D is perhaps TRBD2 (5 bases). V lost 0 bases and J lost 4, with 9 bases in between. Germline V gives CDR1 SGHKS, CDR2 YYEKEE (reference sequence). This CDR3 has 14 residues. CDR3 in amino acids: CASSLGGLADTQYF. DNA for the CDR3: TGTGCCAGCAGCTTGGGAGGGTTGGCAGATACGCAGTATTTT.